This entry concerns a single T cell receptor (beta chain). Its specificity is not known. These data originate in a study of T cell responses to AZD1222 COVID-19 vaccine. The study, taken as a whole, reports: Donors skewed white British and female; clonal diversity was possibly underestimated.

Only in-frame clones appear in the TCRdb table, and some are missing; sequencing was by immunoSEQ multiplex PCR. This table holds over 120,000 clones, 85% to 95% found once. The V gene lost 0 bases and the J gene lost 3 bases, with 16 bases spanning the gap. The CDR3 spans 16 residues. This TCR derives from an adult in good health. The V call is TRBV5-3, the J call TRBJ2-7, with D possibly being TRBD1 or TRBD2 (6 bases each). TRBV5-3 is an ORF, with its function uncertain. Specimen: peripheral blood, collected on day 0 of AZD1222 vaccination. The CDR3 nucleotides read TGTGCCAGAAGCTTGGCTCCGGGGGCTCCCGTCTACGAGCAGTACTTC. Translated, it gives CARSLAPGAPVYEQYF.